This TCR beta chain emerged from a study of STAT5B mutations in CD4+ large granular lymphocyte leukemia. In the case of this clone: The antigen remains undetermined.

Buffy coats from healthy blood donors served as controls. General study findings and limits: TRBV06-family usage was enriched in top patient clones (8/27) versus controls (2/35).

This CDR3 region has 13 residues. Germline V CDR1 and CDR2: SGHVS, FQNEAQ. Trimming took off 7 bases at V and 9 bases at J, with 16 bases between the two ends. The repertoire was sequenced with immunoSEQ multiplex PCR; TCRdb's copy has only in-frame clones and lacks some. Of 28,000 or so clones in the sample, roughly 79% were seen once. The source material was CD4+ T cells from blood buffy coats. The chain couples TRBV7-8 to TRBJ1-5; D is perhaps TRBD1 (5 bases). The source of this sequence is a human donor in good health. CDR3 amino acids: CASTTGGEVPQHF. DNA of the CDR3: TGTGCCAGCACAACAGGCGGAGAGGTGCCCCAGCATTTT.